Below, 4 T cell receptor beta chains from the same sample are listed, as sequenced in a study of blood T cell repertoires in COVID-19. Sequencing used immunoSEQ multiplex PCR; TCRdb keeps in-frame clones, though not all of them. The table shows roughly 290,000 clones, with about nine tenths occurring only once. The specimen sequenced was PBMCs or T cells enriched from blood (not recorded which). These receptors all come from a woman aged 40 to 49 who had recovered from COVID-19.

The chain combines TRBV5-1 with TRBJ1-2; tentative D call: TRBD1 (5 bases). Germline V gives CDR1 SGHRS, CDR2 YFSETQ. Trimming cost V 0 bases and J 1 base, with 7 bases left between them. CDR3 size: 14 residues. The CDR3 here is CASSLAGGNYGYTF. Here the CDR3 DNA reads TGCGCCAGCAGCTTGGCGGGGGGTAACTATGGCTACACCTTC.

CDR3 region: CASSPGLAGTSSYEQYF. The DNA of the CDR3 is TGTGCCAGCAGCCCGGGACTAGCGGGGACGAGCTCCTACGAGCAGTACTTC. V gene TRBV5-4 combines with J gene TRBJ2-7, with 13 bases lining up with TRBD2. This CDR3 region has 17 residues. CDR1 SGHNT and CDR2 YYREEE come from the germline V gene (reference sequence). Germline trimming cut 4 bases from V and 0 bases from J; bases unmatched to any gene: 7.

The chain combines TRBV7-2 with TRBJ1-4; D is possibly TRBD1 (5 bases). The germline V and J ends were trimmed by 5 bases and 4 bases, with 17 bases remaining between them. Germline loops: CDR1 SGHTA, CDR2 FQGNSA. The CDR3 runs to 16 residues. This CDR3 reads CASSPVGGDFNEKLFF. In DNA form, the CDR3 reads TGTGCCAGCAGCCCGGTGGGGGGGGACTTTAATGAAAAACTGTTTTTT. The entire variable domain, with the rest obtained from reference TRBV7-2 and TRBJ1-4, is as follows: GAGVSQSPSNKVTEKGKDVELRCDPISGHTALYWYRQSLGQGLEFLIYFQGNSAPDKSGLPSDRFSAERTGGSVSTLTIQRTQQEDSAVYLCASSPVGGDFNEKLFFGSGTQLSVL.

This chain connects TRBV5-1 to TRBJ1-1; TRBD1 matches 9 bases. V gave up 6 bases and J gave up 4 bases; unmatched junction bases: 16. Looked up from germline, CDR1 is SGHRS and CDR2 is YFSETQ. The CDR3 length is 17 residues. CDR3 amino acids: CASNSGPGQGSGTEAFF. The CDR3 nucleotides are TGCGCCAGCAACTCCGGCCCGGGACAGGGATCGGGCACTGAAGCTTTCTTT.